This entry features one TCR beta chain sequence. Its binding antigen is unknown. Base quality data are lacking; no much larger clone is found one base away. This sample was taken from a study of response to subunit inactivated influenza vaccine (dated by TCRdb to 2017 to 2018). Concerning the study at large: Deep quantitative profiling of the T cell receptor repertoire was used in the study to follow responses to a trivalent subunit inactivated influenza vaccine.

Reading the label with the study, this specimen's time point is: 45 days after influenza vaccine administration. Overall study results and their limits: The authors suggested that each seasonal influenza vaccination may recruit only a limited number of new T cells.

The library was built by means of RT-PCR. For sequencing, an Illumina HiSeq 2500 was employed. The raw public reads went through TCRdb reprocessing: fastp at Q25, MiXCR clone calling, in-frame beta chains kept. Entries that share a CDR3 protein sequence are merged under the most common genes and DNA. In all, the sample holds 540,000 or so distinct CDR3 sequences, and roughly 13% of those were seen once. Around 12% of the sample is taken by the ten largest. V and J are truncated by 7 bases and 2 bases respectively, leaving an intervening sequence of 10 bases. The CDR3 has 14 amino acids, counting the end cysteine and phenylalanine. Left in the record is the CDR3 DNA by itself, 42 bases read in frame from the first base. Via the germline V gene, CDR1 is KGHDR and CDR2 SFDVKD.

The clonotype comes from a man aged 45 to 65 who received an inactivated influenza vaccine. Donor details come from another sample of the same person, matched by shared clones. The rearranged chain carries TRBV24-1 and TRBJ2-2; the D gene is possibly TRBD2, with 6 bases matching. The specimen comprised PBMCs from blood, sampled about 40 days after vaccination. DNA sequence: TGTGCCACCAGCGGGGGTATTAACACCGGGGAGCTGTTTTTT. Translation gives CATSGGINTGELFF.